This T cell receptor (beta chain) emerged from a study of blood T cells in healthy people across ages. It was with a sample-barcoded 5' primer and a J-beta primer mix that a second PCR of about 7 to 12 cycles was run. MiXCR, run by TCRdb on the 5' RACE reads, gives a single entry per CDR3 protein. The table has some 1.8 million distinct CDR3 sequences, 35% to 50% seen once. The V and J ends lost 4 bases and 13 bases respectively, with 17 bases between them. CDR1 is MGHRA and CDR2 is YSYEKL in the germline V gene. The CDR3 totals 13 residues. Sequencing was done on a sample of blood. The sequence came from a human donor in good health. The rearrangement links TRBV4-1 to TRBJ1-5; D unresolved. CDR3 DNA: TGCGCCAGCAGCCGGCAGATCCGGGAGGCTCAGCATTTT. Residues: CASSRQIREAQHF.